A selection of T cell receptor beta chains follows, all from one sample in a study of long-term antiretroviral therapy in people with HIV. Profiled with immunoSEQ multiplex PCR; TCRdb holds only in-frame clones, not every one. The table has some 28,000 clones, approximately 80% seen once. The starting material was unsorted PBMCs, obtained 2.7 to 2.9 years after starting antiretroviral therapy. Source of these receptors: a man aged 25 to 45 with HIV. Each CDR3 is given with its conserved first and last residue. A D gene is named only where the DNA matches it firmly. For some rows the clone size is stated as once, few or many, or as a class when expanded; others skip it.

size	length	D	V	J	DNA	CDR3
-	18	TRBD2	TRBV4-3	TRBJ2-7	TGCGCCAGCAGCCAAACCCTAGCGGGAGGGCCGAACCGCTACGAGCAGTACTTC	CASSQTLAGGPNRYEQYF
few	14	-	TRBV15	TRBJ1-5	TGTGCCACCAAGGGGGGATTAGGCAATCAGCCCCAGCATTTT	CATKGGLGNQPQHF
-	16	TRBD2	TRBV11-2	TRBJ2-5	TGTGCCAGCAGGAAGTGGGGGGGGACTATCCAAGAGACCCAGTACTTC	CASRKWGGTIQETQYF
-	15	-	TRBV18	TRBJ2-5	TGTGCCAGCTCACCACCCGCAGGGCTCCAAGAGACCCAGTACTTC	CASSPPAGLQETQYF
-	15	-	TRBV18	TRBJ2-7	TGTGCCAGCTCACCATGGGAAGCGGAGGAGTACGAGCAGTACTTC	CASSPWEAEEYEQYF
few	14	-	TRBV6-5	TRBJ2-7	TGTGCCAGCAGTTTGACAAGAATCTCGTACGAGCAGTACTTC	CASSLTRISYEQYF
-	12	TRBD2	TRBV14	TRBJ2-1	TGTGCCAGCAGCTGGGGAGGGCATGAGCAGTTCTTC	CASSWGGHEQFF
once	12	-	TRBV29-1	TRBJ2-7	TGCAGCGTGACAATCTCCCGCTACGAGCAGTACTTC	CSVTISRYEQYF
-	15	-	TRBV5-6	TRBJ2-1	TGTGCCAGCAGCGACAACCCATTCGGTGTGAATGAGCAGTTCTTC	CASSDNPFGVNEQFF
-	11	-	TRBV9	TRBJ2-1	TGTGCCAGCAGCTCCAGGAATGAGCAGTTCTTC	CASSSRNEQFF
-	15	-	TRBV5-1	TRBJ2-1	TGCGCCAGCAGCTTGTCGGGACACCCGGACAATGAGCAGTTCTTC	CASSLSGHPDNEQFF
-	13	-	TRBV15	TRBJ1-2	TGTGCCACCAGCACGGAGGGGAACTATGGCTACACCTTC	CATSTEGNYGYTF
-	14	-	TRBV11-1	TRBJ2-2	TGTGCCAGCAGCTTTTCAGGGTACACCGGGGAGCTGTTTTTT	CASSFSGYTGELFF
-	14	TRBD2	TRBV2	TRBJ2-7	TGTGCCAGCAGAGGGACTAGCGTACCCTACGAGCAGTACTTC	CASRGTSVPYEQYF
-	15	-	TRBV30	TRBJ1-5	TGTGCCTGGAATAGGGGGGGGATTGGCAATCAGCCCCAGCATTTT	CAWNRGGIGNQPQHF
-	13	-	TRBV7-2	TRBJ1-1	TGTGCCAGCAGCTTAGAAATGAACACTGAAGCTTTCTTT	CASSLEMNTEAFF
-	13	TRBD1	TRBV7-8	TRBJ1-2	TGTGCCAGCAGCTTCGGGACAGAGTATGGCTACACCTTC	CASSFGTEYGYTF
-	12	-	TRBV28	TRBJ2-7	TGTGCCAGCAGTTTACCCCCCTACGAGCAGTACTTC	CASSLPPYEQYF
-	13	-	TRBV6-5	TRBJ2-1	TGTGCCAGCAGTTACGGCTATTACAATGAGCAGTTCTTC	CASSYGYYNEQFF
-	15	-	TRBV7-9	TRBJ1-4	TGTGCCAGCAGCTTACGGGGGCAGGGGAATGAAAAACTGTTTTTT	CASSLRGQGNEKLFF
-	16	TRBD1	TRBV14	TRBJ1-6	TGTGCCAGCAGCCGGACCGGACAGGGGCAGAGTTCACCCCTCCACTTT	CASSRTGQGQSSPLHF
-	15	TRBD2	TRBV6-5	TRBJ2-7	TGTGCCAGCAGTTACTCTAGCGGGGGGGCCTACGAGCAGTACTTC	CASSYSSGGAYEQYF
-	15	-	TRBV6-6	TRBJ2-7	TGTGCCAGCAGTTACATCCCGACAGGATCCTACGAGCAGTACTTC	CASSYIPTGSYEQYF
-	15	-	TRBV19	TRBJ2-4	TGTGCCAGTAGTATTTCCCTGCTGGCCAAAAACATTCAGTACTTC	CASSISLLAKNIQYF
-	13	-	TRBV27	TRBJ2-7	TGTGCCAGCAGTTCGACCGGGGTCTACGAGCAGTACTTC	CASSSTGVYEQYF
-	15	TRBD1	TRBV6-5	TRBJ1-2	TGTGCCAGCAGTTACACTCGACAGGGAGCGGATGGCTACACCTTC	CASSYTRQGADGYTF
-	17	TRBD2	TRBV14	TRBJ2-2	TGTGCCAGCAGCCAAGATCCGGGACTAGTCCACACCGGGGAGCTGTTTTTT	CASSQDPGLVHTGELFF
-	14	TRBD2	TRBV7-9	TRBJ2-7	TGTGCCAGCAGCTTCGCGGGGGGGCAGTACGAGCAGTACTTC	CASSFAGGQYEQYF
-	16	-	TRBV6-5	TRBJ1-2	TGTGCCAGCAGTTACTCCCACGCGGGGAGAACCTATGGCTACACCTTC	CASSYSHAGRTYGYTF
-	16	-	TRBV18	TRBJ2-3	TGTGCCAGCTCACCAGGGTCCGGGATAAGGACAGATACGCAGTATTTT	CASSPGSGIRTDTQYF
once	17	-	TRBV5-6	TRBJ2-7	TGTGCCAGCAGCCCCCCGGGTATTGGACTACAATTTTACGAGCAGTACTTC	CASSPPGIGLQFYEQYF
-	11	-	TRBV2	TRBJ2-1	TGTGCCAGCACAAATCTGAATGAGCAGTTCTTC	CASTNLNEQFF
-	15	-	TRBV28	TRBJ1-5	TGTGCCAGCAGTCTTCGACAGAGTAGCAATCAGCCCCAGCATTTT	CASSLRQSSNQPQHF
-	14	TRBD1	TRBV5-1	TRBJ1-2	TGCGCCAGCAGCTTGGAGACAGGGGGCCTTGGCTACACCTTC	CASSLETGGLGYTF
few	13	-	TRBV28	TRBJ2-7	TGTGCCAGCAGCCAATCGGGCCCTTGGGAGCAGTACTTC	CASSQSGPWEQYF
-	13	-	TRBV19	TRBJ2-5	TGTGCCAGTAGCCAAGGACACCCCGGGCCCCAGTACTTC	CASSQGHPGPQYF
-	15	TRBD1	TRBV7-2	TRBJ1-5	TGTGCCAGCAGCTTAGCGCCAACAGGGGATCAGCCCCAGCATTTT	CASSLAPTGDQPQHF
-	16	TRBD1	TRBV27	TRBJ1-4	TGTGCCAGCCAGGGGGGCCAGGGCTCCGTACCTGAAAAACTGTTTTTT	CASQGGQGSVPEKLFF
-	17	TRBD2	TRBV7-6	TRBJ2-3	TGTGCCAGCAGCCACCTTACTAGCGGGCTAGGGGTAAATACGCAGTATTTT	CASSHLTSGLGVNTQYF
-	14	-	TRBV9	TRBJ2-7	TGTGCCAGCAGCGTAGCCGGGGAACCCTACGAGCAGTACTTC	CASSVAGEPYEQYF
-	15	-	TRBV7-9	TRBJ2-1	TGTGCCAGCAGCTTAGTGGCAGGGCCCTACAATGAGCAGTTCTTC	CASSLVAGPYNEQFF
-	17	-	TRBV4-1	TRBJ2-7	TGCGCCAGCAGCCTCACCGGGGCGCATTCGGGTATAAACGAGCAGTACTTC	CASSLTGAHSGINEQYF
-	14	-	TRBV2	TRBJ2-2	TGTGCCAGCGGCGTACAACAATACACCGGGGAGCTGTTTTTT	CASGVQQYTGELFF
-	13	-	TRBV28	TRBJ1-1	TGTGCCAGCAAGACGGGGGGGAACACTGAAGCTTTCTTT	CASKTGGNTEAFF
-	17	-	TRBV7-8	TRBJ2-3	TGTGCCAGCAGCTCCCGCGCGGGACAAATTCTCACAGATACGCAGTATTTT	CASSSRAGQILTDTQYF
-	15	-	TRBV6-1	TRBJ1-5	TGTGCCAGCAGCCCCGCCCCGTGGAGCAATCAGCCCCAGCATTTT	CASSPAPWSNQPQHF
once	18	TRBD1	TRBV9	TRBJ2-6	TGTGCCAGCAGCGACTGGGACAGGACCCCCTCTGGGGCCAACGTCCTGACTTTC	CASSDWDRTPSGANVLTF
-	13	-	TRBV2	TRBJ1-5	TGTGCCAGCAATCGAGGGGGGGATCAGCCCCAGCATTTT	CASNRGGDQPQHF
-	17	TRBD2	TRBV11-2	TRBJ2-3	TGTGCCAGCAGCTTATCACTTTTAGCGGGGGGTTATGATACGCAGTATTTT	CASSLSLLAGGYDTQYF
-	16	-	TRBV30	TRBJ1-2	TGTGCCTTCAACCGACTGGGCGAAGGTCCTAACTATGGCTACACCTTC	CAFNRLGEGPNYGYTF
-	14	TRBD2	TRBV7-8	TRBJ2-5	TGTGCCGGATTTAGGCTAGCGGTCCAAGAGACCCAGTACTTC	CAGFRLAVQETQYF
-	15	TRBD1	TRBV11-2	TRBJ2-2	TGTGCCAGCAGCTTAGGGCGGACAGGCACCGGGGAGCTGTTTTTT	CASSLGRTGTGELFF
-	14	TRBD1	TRBV7-2	TRBJ1-2	TGTGCCAGCAACCCGACAGGGGGCTACTATGGCTACACCTTC	CASNPTGGYYGYTF